The rows below give T cell receptor beta chains drawn from one sample of a study of cytomegalovirus exposure and HLA in healthy donors. Sequenced by immunoSEQ multiplex PCR; TCRdb stores in-frame clones only, minus some. The sample lists 40,000 or so clones; approximately 72% were seen once. Sequenced input: PBMCs. These receptors all come from a woman in her thirties in good health and CMV-seronegative. CDR3s include the opening cysteine and the closing phenylalanine or tryptophan.

j_gene	v_gene	len	CDR3aa
TRBJ1-2	TRBV7-9	14	CASSPPGGNYGYTF
TRBJ2-3	TRBV6-5	16	CASSFPGQVITDTQYF
TRBJ2-7	TRBV5-1	15	CASSTGQGTIYEQYF
TRBJ1-1	TRBV4-2	15	CASSQHLRESTEAFF
TRBJ2-7	TRBV9	13	CASSPGTSHEQYF
TRBJ1-1	TRBV7-2	13	CASSLVQEAEAFF
TRBJ1-3	TRBV5-4	17	CASSLDGGGNSGNTIYF
TRBJ2-2	TRBV13	11	CASRDTGELFF
TRBJ1-1	TRBV28	15	CASRSSSGFHTEAFF
TRBJ1-2	TRBV30	13	CAWRGEGDYGYTF
TRBJ1-2	TRBV6-5	14	CASSKLRDRMDYTF
TRBJ2-5	TRBV6-6	15	CASSYLAELKETQYF
TRBJ1-2	TRBV5-4	15	CASSSGTGWANGYTF
TRBJ1-2	TRBV28	12	CASSGRGHGYTF
TRBJ2-3	TRBV4-1	14	CASSQGHSADTQYF
TRBJ2-1	TRBV5-4	15	CASSPGTSGNNEQFF
TRBJ2-1	TRBV4-2	16	CASSPKRGVLYNEQFF
TRBJ2-2	TRBV29-1	14	CSVAPTGSPGELFF
TRBJ1-1	TRBV28	13	CASRPDPGTEAFF
TRBJ2-7	TRBV30	12	CAWQGQGNQQYF
TRBJ2-2	TRBV6-1	14	CASSDGQGSGELFF
TRBJ1-6	TRBV5-1	15	CASSGVEGGNSPLHF
TRBJ1-6	TRBV6-4	13	CASSPSPRSPLHF
TRBJ2-7	TRBV4-1	14	CAEPRLRRTGEQYF
TRBJ2-7	TRBV5-6	14	CASSQTGDPYEQYF
TRBJ2-2	TRBV6-1	15	CASSASGGASGELFF
TRBJ1-4	TRBV30	13	CARKGDVAEKLFF
TRBJ1-5	TRBV21-1	14	CASRKTGLGQPQHF